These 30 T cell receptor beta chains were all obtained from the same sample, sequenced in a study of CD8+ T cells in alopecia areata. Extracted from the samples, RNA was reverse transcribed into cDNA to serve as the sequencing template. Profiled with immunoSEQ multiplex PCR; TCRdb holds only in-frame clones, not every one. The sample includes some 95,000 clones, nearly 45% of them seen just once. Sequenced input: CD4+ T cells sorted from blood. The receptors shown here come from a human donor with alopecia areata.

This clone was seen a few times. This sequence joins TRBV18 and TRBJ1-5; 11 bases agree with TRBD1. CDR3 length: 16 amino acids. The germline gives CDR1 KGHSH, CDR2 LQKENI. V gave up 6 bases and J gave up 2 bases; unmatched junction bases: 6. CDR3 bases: TGTGCCAGCTCGGGCGGACAGGGGGCCCGCAATCAGCCCCAGCATTTT. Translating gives CASSGGQGARNQPQHF.

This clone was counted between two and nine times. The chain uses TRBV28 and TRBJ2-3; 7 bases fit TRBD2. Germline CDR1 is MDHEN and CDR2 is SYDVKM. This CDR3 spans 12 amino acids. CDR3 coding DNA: TGTGCACGGCGGGGGAGCACAGATACGCAGTATTTT. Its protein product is CARRGSTDTQYF.

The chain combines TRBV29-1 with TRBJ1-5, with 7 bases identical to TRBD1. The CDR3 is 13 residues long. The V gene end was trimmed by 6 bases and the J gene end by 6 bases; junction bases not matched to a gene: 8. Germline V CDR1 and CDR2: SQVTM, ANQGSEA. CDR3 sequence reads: CSVAGTVGQPQHF. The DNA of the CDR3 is TGCAGCGTCGCCGGGACAGTCGGTCAGCCCCAGCATTTT. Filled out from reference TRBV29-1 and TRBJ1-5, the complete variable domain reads SAVISQKPSRDICQRGTSLTIQCQVDSQVTMMFWYRQQPGQSLTLIATANQGSEATYESGFVIDKFPISRPNLTFSTLTVSNMSPEDSSIYLCSVAGTVGQPQHFGDGTRLSIL.

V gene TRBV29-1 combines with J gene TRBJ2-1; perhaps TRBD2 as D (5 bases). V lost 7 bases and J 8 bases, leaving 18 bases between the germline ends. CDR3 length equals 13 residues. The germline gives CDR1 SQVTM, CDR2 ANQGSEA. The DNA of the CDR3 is TGCAGCGGGGGTGGCGGGTTCGTGTATGAGCAGTTCTTC. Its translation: CSGGGGFVYEQFF.

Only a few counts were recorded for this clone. This CDR3 is CSVTGGNNYGYTF. The CDR3 nucleotides are TGCAGCGTGACAGGGGGCAATAACTATGGCTACACCTTC. This chain links TRBV29-1 with TRBJ1-2; 10 bases align to TRBD1. V was clipped by 6 bases and J by 1 base; unmatched bases: 2. The CDR3 loop spans 13 amino acids. Germline-derived CDR1 and CDR2 are SQVTM and ANQGSEA.

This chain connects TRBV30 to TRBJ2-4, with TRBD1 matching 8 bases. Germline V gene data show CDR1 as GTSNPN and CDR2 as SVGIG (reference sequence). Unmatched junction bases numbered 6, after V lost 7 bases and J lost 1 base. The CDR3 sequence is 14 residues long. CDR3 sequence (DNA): TGTGCCTCGACAGGGGAGTTGGCCAAAAACATTCAGTACTTC. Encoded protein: CASTGELAKNIQYF. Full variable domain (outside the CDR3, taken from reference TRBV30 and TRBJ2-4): SQTIHQWPATLVQPVGSPLSLECTVEGTSNPNLYWYRQAAGRGLQLLFYSVGIGQISSEVPQNLSASRPQDRQFILSSKKLLLSDSGFYLCASTGELAKNIQYFGAGTRLSVL.

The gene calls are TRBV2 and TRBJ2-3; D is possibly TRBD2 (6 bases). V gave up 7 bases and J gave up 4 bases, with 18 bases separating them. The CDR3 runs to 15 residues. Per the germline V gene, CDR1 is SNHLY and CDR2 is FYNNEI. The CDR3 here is CASKPGTQGADTQYF. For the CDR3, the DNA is TGTGCCAGCAAACCCGGGACTCAAGGGGCAGATACGCAGTATTTT.

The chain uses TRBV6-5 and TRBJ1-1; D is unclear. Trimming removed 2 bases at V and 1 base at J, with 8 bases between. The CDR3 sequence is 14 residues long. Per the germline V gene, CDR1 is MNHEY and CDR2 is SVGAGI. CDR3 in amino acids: CASSYDNANTEAFF. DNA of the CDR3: TGTGCCAGCAGTTACGACAACGCGAACACTGAAGCTTTCTTT.

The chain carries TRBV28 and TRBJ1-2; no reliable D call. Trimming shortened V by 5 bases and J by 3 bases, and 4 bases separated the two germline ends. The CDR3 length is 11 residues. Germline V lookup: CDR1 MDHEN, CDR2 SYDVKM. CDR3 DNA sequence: TGTGCCAGCAGTCAATACTATGGCTACACCTTC. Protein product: CASSQYYGYTF.

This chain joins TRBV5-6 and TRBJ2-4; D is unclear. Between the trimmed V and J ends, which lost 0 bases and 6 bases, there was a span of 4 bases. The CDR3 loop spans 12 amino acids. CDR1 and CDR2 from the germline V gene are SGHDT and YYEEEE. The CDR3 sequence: CASSLEGNIQYF. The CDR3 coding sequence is TGTGCCAGCAGCTTGGAGGGAAACATTCAGTACTTC.

The CDR3 coding sequence is TGTGCCTGGTCACAGGGGGGGTACGAGCAGTACTTC. Translating gives CAWSQGGYEQYF. V usage is TRBV30 and J usage is TRBJ2-7; D possibly corresponds to TRBD1 (8 bases). Trimming removed 5 bases at V and 4 bases at J, with 12 bases between. Germline values: CDR1 GTSNPN, CDR2 SVGIG (reference sequence). The CDR3 spans 12 residues. Combining the CDR3 with reference TRBV30 and TRBJ2-7 gives the whole variable domain SQTIHQWPATLVQPVGSPLSLECTVEGTSNPNLYWYRQAAGRGLQLLFYSVGIGQISSEVPQNLSASRPQDRQFILSSKKLLLSDSGFYLCAWSQGGYEQYFGPGTRLTVT.

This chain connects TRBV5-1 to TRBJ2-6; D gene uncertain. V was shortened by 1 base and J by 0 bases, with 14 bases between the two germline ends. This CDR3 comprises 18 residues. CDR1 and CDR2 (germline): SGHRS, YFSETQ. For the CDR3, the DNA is TGCGCCAGCAGCTTGAAAGGCCAGTCCCGCTCTGGGGCCAACGTCCTGACTTTC. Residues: CASSLKGQSRSGANVLTF. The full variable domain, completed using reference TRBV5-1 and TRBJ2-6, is KAGVTQTPRYLIKTRGQQVTLSCSPISGHRSVSWYQQTPGQGLQFLFEYFSETQRNKGNFPGRFSGRQFSNSRSEMNVSTLELGDSALYLCASSLKGQSRSGANVLTFGAGSRLTVL.

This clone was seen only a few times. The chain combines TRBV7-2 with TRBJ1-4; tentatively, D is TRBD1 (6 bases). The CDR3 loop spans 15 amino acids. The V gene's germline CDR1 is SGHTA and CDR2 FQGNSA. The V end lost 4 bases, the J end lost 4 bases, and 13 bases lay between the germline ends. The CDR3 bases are TGTGCCAGCAGCTGGGGGGCAAGCCATAATGAAAAACTGTTTTTT. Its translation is CASSWGASHNEKLFF.

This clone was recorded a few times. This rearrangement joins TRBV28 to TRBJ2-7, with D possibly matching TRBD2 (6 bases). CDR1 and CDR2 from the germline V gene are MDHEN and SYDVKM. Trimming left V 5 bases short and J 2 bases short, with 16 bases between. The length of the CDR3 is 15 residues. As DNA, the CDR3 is TGTGCCAGCAGTGTCACTAACCCGGGGGCCTACGAGCAGTACTTC. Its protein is CASSVTNPGAYEQYF.

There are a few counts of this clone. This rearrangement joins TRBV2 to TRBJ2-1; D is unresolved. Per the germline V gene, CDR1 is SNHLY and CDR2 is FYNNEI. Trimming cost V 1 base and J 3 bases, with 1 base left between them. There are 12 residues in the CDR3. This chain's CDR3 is CASSEDYNEQFF. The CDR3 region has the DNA TGTGCCAGCAGTGAAGACTACAATGAGCAGTTCTTC.

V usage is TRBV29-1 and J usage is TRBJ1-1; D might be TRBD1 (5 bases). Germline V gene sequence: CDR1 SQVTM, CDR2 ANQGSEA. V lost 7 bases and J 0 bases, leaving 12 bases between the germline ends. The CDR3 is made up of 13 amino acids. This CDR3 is CSAQTVVNTEAFF. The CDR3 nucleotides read TGCAGCGCCCAGACAGTGGTGAACACTGAAGCTTTCTTT.

The CDR3 region has the DNA TGTGCCAGCAGAGGAACCGCGCAGTACTTC. Translating it yields CASRGTAQYF. This sequence joins TRBV2 and TRBJ2-7; D gene uncertain. The CDR3 length is 10 residues. Germline V gene data show CDR1 as SNHLY and CDR2 as FYNNEI. Trimming left V 6 bases short and J 9 bases short, with 9 bases between.

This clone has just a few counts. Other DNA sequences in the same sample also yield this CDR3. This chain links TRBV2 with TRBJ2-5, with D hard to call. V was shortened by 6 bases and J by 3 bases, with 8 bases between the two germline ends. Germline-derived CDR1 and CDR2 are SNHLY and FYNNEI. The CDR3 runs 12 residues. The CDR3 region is CASSALKETQYF. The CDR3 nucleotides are TGTGCCAGCAGCGCCCTTAAAGAGACCCAGTACTTC.

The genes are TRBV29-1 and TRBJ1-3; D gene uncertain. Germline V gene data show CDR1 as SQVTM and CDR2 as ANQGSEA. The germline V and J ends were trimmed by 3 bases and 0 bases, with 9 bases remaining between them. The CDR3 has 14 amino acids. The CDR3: CSVDPGSSGNTIYF. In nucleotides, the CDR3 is TGCAGCGTTGATCCGGGTAGCTCTGGAAACACCATATATTTT.

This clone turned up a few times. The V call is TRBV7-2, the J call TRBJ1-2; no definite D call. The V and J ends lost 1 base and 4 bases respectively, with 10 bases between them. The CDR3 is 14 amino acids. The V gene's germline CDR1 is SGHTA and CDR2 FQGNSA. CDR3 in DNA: TGTGCCAGCAGCTTAGGGGATGTCCCCTATGGCTACACCTTC. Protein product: CASSLGDVPYGYTF. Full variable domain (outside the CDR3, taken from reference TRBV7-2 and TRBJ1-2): GAGVSQSPSNKVTEKGKDVELRCDPISGHTALYWYRQSLGQGLEFLIYFQGNSAPDKSGLPSDRFSAERTGGSVSTLTIQRTQQEDSAVYLCASSLGDVPYGYTFGSGTRLTVV.

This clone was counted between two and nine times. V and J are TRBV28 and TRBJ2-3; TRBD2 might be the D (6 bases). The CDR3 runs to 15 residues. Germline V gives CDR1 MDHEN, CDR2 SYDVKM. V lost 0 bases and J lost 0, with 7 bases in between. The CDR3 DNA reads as TGTGCCAGCAGTTTATGGGGGGGAAGCACAGATACGCAGTATTTT. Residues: CASSLWGGSTDTQYF.

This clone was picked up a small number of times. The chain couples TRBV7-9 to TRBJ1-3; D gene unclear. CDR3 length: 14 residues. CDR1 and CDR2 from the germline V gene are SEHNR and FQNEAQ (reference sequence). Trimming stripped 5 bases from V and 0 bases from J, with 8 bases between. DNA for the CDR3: TGTGCCAGCAGCCCAGACATCTCTGGAAACACCATATATTTT. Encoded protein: CASSPDISGNTIYF. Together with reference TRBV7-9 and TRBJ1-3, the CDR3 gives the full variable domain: DTGVSQNPRHKITKRGQNVTFRCDPISEHNRLYWYRQTLGQGPEFLTYFQNEAQLEKSRLLSDRFSAERPKGSFSTLEIQRTEQGDSAMYLCASSPDISGNTIYFGEGSWLTVV.

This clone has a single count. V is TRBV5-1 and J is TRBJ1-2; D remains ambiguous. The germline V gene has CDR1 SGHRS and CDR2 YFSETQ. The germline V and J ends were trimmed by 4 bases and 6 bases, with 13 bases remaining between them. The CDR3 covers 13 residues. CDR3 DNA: TGCGCCAGCAGCCCGGGTGGCATAGATGGCTACACCTTC. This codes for CASSPGGIDGYTF.

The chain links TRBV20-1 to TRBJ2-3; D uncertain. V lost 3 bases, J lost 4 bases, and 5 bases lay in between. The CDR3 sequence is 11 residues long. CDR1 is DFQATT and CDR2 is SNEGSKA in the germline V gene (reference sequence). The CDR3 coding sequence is TGCAGTGCTAGTGGAGCAGATACGCAGTATTTT. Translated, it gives CSASGADTQYF.

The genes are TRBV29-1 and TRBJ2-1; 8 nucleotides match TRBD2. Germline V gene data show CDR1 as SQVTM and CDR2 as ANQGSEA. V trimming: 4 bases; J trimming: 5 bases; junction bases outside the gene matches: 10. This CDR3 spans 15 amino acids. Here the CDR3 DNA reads TGCAGCGTTGCCGTTCTCGCGGGGGGAGACAATGAGCAGTTCTTC. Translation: CSVAVLAGGDNEQFF.

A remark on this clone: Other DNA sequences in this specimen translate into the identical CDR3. The CDR3 spells CAWSVDRNTEAFF. CDR3 coding DNA: TGTGCCTGGAGTGTAGACCGGAACACTGAAGCTTTCTTT. The chain has TRBV30 and TRBJ1-1; D unclear. Germline CDR1 GTSNPN, CDR2 SVGIG (reference sequence). The CDR3 length is 13 residues. Trimming stripped 0 bases from V and 1 base from J, with 6 bases between.

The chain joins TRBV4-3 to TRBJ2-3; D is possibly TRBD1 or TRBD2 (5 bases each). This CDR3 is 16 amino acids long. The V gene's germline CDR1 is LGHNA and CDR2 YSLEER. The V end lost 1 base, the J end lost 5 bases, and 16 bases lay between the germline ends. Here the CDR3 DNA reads TGCGCCAGCAGCCAAGGTCGGGGCCGGAGCGAAGATACGCAGTATTTT. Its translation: CASSQGRGRSEDTQYF.

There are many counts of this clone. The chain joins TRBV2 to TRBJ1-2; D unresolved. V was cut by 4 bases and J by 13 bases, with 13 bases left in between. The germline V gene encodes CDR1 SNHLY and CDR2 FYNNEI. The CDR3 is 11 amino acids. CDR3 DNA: TGTGCCAGCAGTGTAAAGGGTCTAGGCACCTTC. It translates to CASSVKGLGTF. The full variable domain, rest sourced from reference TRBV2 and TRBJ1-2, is EPEVTQTPSHQVTQMGQEVILRCVPISNHLYFYWYRQILGQKVEFLVSFYNNEISEKSEIFDDQFSVERPDGSNFTLKIRSTKLEDSAMYFCASSVKGLGTFGSGTRLTVV.

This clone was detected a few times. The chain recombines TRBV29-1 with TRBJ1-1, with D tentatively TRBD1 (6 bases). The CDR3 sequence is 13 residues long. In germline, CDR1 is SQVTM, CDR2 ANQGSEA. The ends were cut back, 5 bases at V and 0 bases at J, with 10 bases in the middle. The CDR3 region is CSVHRDLNTEAFF. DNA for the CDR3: TGCAGCGTTCACAGGGACCTGAACACTGAAGCTTTCTTT.

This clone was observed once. CDR3 bases: TGTGCCCGAGGGAGGGCAGATGAGCAGTTCTTC. Translation gives CARGRADEQFF. V and J are TRBV30 and TRBJ2-1; TRBD2 aligns across 7 bases. CDR1 and CDR2 (germline): GTSNPN, SVGIG (reference sequence). The ends lost 8 bases at V and 8 bases at J; junction bases unmatched: 6. CDR3 length: 11 amino acids.